This record concerns one T cell receptor beta chain sequence. The V and J ends lost 5 bases and 2 bases respectively, with 19 bases between them. CDR1 SEHNR and CDR2 FQNEAQ come from the germline V gene (reference sequence). CDR3 length: 16 amino acids. A single record per CDR3 protein comes from TCRdb applying MiXCR to the PCR reads. This repertoire shows more than 450,000 distinct CDR3 sequences, roughly 25% found once; its top ten account for under 0.85%. The data derive from a study of molecular identifiers for immune sequencing clone quantification. The specimen was naive CD8+ T cells from blood, with Jurkat cell RNA spiked in. Subset described: FACS-sorted CD8+CD4-CCR7+CD45RA+ naive T cells. This receptor was taken from a human donor in good health. Some libraries in this study had Jurkat cell RNA spiked in. V and J are TRBV7-9 and TRBJ2-7, with a weak D call TRBD2 (6 bases). Here the CDR3 DNA reads TGTGCCAGCAGCCCAACGGTGAGGGAGGAAACCTACGAGCAGTACTTC. It translates to CASSPTVREETYEQYF. Supplemented by reference TRBV7-9 and TRBJ2-7, the full variable domain reads DTGVSQNPRHKITKRGQNVTFRCDPISEHNRLYWYRQTLGQGPEFLTYFQNEAQLEKSRLLSDRFSAERPKGSFSTLEIQRTEQGDSAMYLCASSPTVREETYEQYFGPGTRLTVT.